This T cell receptor (beta chain) was recovered during a study of cytomegalovirus exposure and HLA in healthy donors. Study results and limitations: One variant, a missense change in DCLRE1C, was linked in a later analysis to TCR beta V- and J-gene trimming. Near-uniform donor sequencing depth was presumed by presence/absence analyses. Cytomegalovirus association was assigned to more than 150 TCR beta chains.

PCR employed 60 Vbeta and 13 Jbeta primers. TCRdb's copy holds only in-frame clones and misses some; the assay was immunoSEQ multiplex PCR. The data contain 95,000 to 130,000 clones, around 81% of them singletons. Germline loops: CDR1 SGHNT, CDR2 YYREEE (reference sequence). V trimming: 0 bases; J trimming: 4 bases; junction bases outside the gene matches: 1. The CDR3 is made up of 15 amino acids. Notes on this clone: The antigen is undetermined.

This chain connects TRBV5-4 to TRBJ2-5, with 12 bases that match TRBD2. The sequence derives from a woman under 40 in good health and CMV-seronegative. Sequenced sample: PBMCs. CDR3 DNA: TGTGCCAGCAGCTTGGGACTAGCGGGAGTAGAGACCCAGTACTTC. Translation gives CASSLGLAGVETQYF.